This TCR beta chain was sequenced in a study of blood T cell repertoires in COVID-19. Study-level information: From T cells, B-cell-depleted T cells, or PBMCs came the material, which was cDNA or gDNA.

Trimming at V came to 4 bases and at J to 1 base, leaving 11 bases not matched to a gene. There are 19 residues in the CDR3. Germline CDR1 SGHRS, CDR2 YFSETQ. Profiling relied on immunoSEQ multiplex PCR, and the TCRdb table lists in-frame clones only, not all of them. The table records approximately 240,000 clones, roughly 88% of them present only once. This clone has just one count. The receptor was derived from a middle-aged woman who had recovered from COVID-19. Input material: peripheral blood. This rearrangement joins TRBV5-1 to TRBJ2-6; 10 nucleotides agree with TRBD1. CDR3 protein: CASSIGTGVHRSGANVLTF. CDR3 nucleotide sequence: TGCGCCAGCAGCATCGGGACAGGGGTCCATCGATCTGGGGCCAACGTCCTGACTTTC.